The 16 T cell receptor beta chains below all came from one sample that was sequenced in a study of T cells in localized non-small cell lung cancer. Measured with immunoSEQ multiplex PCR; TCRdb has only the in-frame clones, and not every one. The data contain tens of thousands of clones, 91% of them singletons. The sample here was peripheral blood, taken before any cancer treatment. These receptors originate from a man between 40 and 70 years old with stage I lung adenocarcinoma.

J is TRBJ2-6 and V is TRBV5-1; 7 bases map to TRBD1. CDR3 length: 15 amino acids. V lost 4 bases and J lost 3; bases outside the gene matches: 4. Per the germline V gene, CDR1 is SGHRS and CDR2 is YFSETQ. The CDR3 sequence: CASSITGVGANVLTF. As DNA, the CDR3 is TGCGCCAGCAGCATAACAGGGGTTGGGGCCAACGTCCTGACTTTC.

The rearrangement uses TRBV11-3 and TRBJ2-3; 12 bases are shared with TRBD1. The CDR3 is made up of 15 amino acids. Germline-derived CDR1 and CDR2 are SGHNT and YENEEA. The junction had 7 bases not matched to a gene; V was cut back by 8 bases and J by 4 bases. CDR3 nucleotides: TGTGCCAGCTCTAAGGGACAGGGGGCATCAGATACGCAGTATTTT. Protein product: CASSKGQGASDTQYF.

For the CDR3, the DNA is TGTGCCAGCTCACACGCCCAGGGGGGCACTGAAGCTTTCTTT. Translated, it gives CASSHAQGGTEAFF. The chain recombines TRBV18 with TRBJ1-1; 7 nucleotides agree with TRBD1. The ends lost 4 bases at V and 4 bases at J; junction bases unmatched: 6. CDR1 and CDR2 (germline): KGHSH, LQKENI. The CDR3 has 14 residues.

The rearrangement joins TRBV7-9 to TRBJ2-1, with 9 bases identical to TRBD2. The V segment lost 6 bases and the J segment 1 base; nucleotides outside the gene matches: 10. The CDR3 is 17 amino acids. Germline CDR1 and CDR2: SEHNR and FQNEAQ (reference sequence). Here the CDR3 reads CASRDASGTLSYNEQFF. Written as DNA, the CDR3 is TGTGCCAGCAGGGATGCTAGCGGGACCCTTTCCTACAATGAGCAGTTCTTC.

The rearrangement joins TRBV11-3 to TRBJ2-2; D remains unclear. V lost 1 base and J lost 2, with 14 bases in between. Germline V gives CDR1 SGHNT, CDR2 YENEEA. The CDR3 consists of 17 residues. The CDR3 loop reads CASSLVSVAGNTGELFF. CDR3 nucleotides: TGTGCCAGCAGCTTAGTTTCCGTTGCCGGAAACACCGGGGAGCTGTTTTTT.

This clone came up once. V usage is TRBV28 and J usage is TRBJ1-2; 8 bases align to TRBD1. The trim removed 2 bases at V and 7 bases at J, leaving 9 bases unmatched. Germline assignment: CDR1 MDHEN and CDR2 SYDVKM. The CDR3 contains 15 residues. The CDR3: CASSLGQGAYGGYTF. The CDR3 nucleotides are TGTGCCAGCAGTTTAGGGCAGGGGGCTTACGGTGGCTACACCTTC.

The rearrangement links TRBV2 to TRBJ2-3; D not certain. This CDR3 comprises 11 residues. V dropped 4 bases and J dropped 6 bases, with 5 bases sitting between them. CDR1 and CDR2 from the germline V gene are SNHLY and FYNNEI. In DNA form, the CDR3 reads TGTGCCAGCAGTGCCGAGGATACGCAGTATTTT. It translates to CASSAEDTQYF.

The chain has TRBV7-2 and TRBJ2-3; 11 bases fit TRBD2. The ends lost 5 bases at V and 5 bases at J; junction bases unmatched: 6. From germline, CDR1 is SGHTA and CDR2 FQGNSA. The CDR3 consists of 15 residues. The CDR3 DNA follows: TGTGCCAGCAGCGCGACTAGCGGGGTTGGAGATACGCAGTATTTT. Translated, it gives CASSATSGVGDTQYF.

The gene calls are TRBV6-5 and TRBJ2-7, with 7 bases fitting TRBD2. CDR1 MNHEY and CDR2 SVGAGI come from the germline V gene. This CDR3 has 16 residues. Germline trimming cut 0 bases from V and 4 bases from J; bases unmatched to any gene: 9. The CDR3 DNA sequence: TGTGCCAGCAGTTACTCGTGGGCGGGAGCTGGGTACGAGCAGTACTTC. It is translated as CASSYSWAGAGYEQYF.

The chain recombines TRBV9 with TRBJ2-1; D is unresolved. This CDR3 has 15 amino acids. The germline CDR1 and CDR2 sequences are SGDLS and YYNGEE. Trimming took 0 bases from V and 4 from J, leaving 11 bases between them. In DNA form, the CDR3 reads TGTGCCAGCAGCGTAGAGGGAAAGGCTTACAATGAGCAGTTCTTC. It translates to CASSVEGKAYNEQFF.

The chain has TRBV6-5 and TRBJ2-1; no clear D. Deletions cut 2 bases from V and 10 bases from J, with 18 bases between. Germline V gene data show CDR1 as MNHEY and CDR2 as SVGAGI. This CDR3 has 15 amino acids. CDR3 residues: CASSYIKNSYGEQFF. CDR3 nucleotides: TGTGCCAGCAGTTACATAAAGAATTCCTACGGAGAGCAGTTCTTC.

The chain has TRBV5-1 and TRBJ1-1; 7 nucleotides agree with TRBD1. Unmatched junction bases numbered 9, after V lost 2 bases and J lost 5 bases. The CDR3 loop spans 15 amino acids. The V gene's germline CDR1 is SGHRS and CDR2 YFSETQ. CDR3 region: CASSLTGAMGTEAFF. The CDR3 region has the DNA TGCGCCAGCAGCTTAACAGGGGCTATGGGGACTGAAGCTTTCTTT.

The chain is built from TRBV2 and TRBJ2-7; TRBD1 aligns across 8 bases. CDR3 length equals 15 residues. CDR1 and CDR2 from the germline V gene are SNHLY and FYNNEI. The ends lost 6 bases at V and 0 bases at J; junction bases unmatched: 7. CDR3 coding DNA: TGTGCCAGCAGCCGGGGGACAGGCCCCTCCTACGAGCAGTACTTC. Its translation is CASSRGTGPSYEQYF.

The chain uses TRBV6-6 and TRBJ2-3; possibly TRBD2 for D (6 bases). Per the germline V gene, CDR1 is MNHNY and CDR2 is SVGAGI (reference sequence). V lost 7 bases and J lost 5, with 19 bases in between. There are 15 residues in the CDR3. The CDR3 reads CASTSPGSLKDTQYF. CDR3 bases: TGTGCCAGCACTTCCCCCGGGAGTTTAAAAGATACGCAGTATTTT.

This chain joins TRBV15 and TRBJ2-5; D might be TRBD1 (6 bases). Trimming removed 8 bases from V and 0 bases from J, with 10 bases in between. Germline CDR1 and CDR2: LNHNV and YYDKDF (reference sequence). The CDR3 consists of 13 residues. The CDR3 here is CATGGQHQETQYF. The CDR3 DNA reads TGTGCCACCGGGGGACAACACCAAGAGACCCAGTACTTC.

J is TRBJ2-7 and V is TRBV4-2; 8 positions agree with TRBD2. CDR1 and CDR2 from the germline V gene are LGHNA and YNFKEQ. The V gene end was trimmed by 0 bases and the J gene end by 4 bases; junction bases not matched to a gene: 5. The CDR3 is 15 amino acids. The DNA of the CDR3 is TGTGCCAGCAGCCAAGAAGGAGCGGGAGCGTACGAGCAGTACTTC. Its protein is CASSQEGAGAYEQYF.